A single sample is the source of the 32 T cell receptor beta chains below, sequenced in a study of cytotoxic CD8 clonotypes in ibrutinib-treated CLL. Libraries were prepared by immunoSEQ multiplex PCR; TCRdb keeps only in-frame clonotypes and omits some of them. The sample holds roughly 150,000 clones, 70% to 90% seen once. The specimen was PBMCs, collected at disease progression, from a patient treated with ibrutinib. The origin of the receptors is a human donor with chronic lymphocytic leukemia.

CDR3 residues: CASSSGPPSSYEQYF. CDR3 nucleotides: TGTGCCAGCAGCTCGGGACCGCCTAGCTCCTACGAGCAGTACTTC. The rearrangement links TRBV13 to TRBJ2-7; perhaps D is TRBD1 or TRBD2 (5 bases each). V gave up 4 bases and J gave up 0 bases, with 13 bases separating them. The CDR3 spans 15 residues. Germline V CDR1 and CDR2: PRHDT, FYEKMQ (reference sequence).

The genes are TRBV19 and TRBJ2-7; TRBD1 matches at 8 bases. The CDR3 totals 15 residues. CDR1 and CDR2 from the germline V gene are LNHDA and SQIVND (reference sequence). Trimming took 2 bases from V and 0 from J; bases not matched to a gene: 3. The CDR3 DNA follows: TGTGCCAGTAGTATACAGGGGGCGATCTCCTACGAGCAGTACTTC. Encoded protein: CASSIQGAISYEQYF.

V usage is TRBV7-3 and J usage is TRBJ2-2; D remains ambiguous. Germline loops: CDR1 SGHTA, CDR2 FQGTGA. The CDR3 consists of 16 residues. V shed 7 bases and J shed 0 bases, with 15 bases lying between them. In DNA form, the CDR3 reads TGTGCCAGCACCCTATCCCCGGGCGCGAACACCGGGGAGCTGTTTTTT. Protein: CASTLSPGANTGELFF.

A word on this clone: One base away lies a much larger clone, so this may be a sequencing read error. This sequence joins TRBV5-1 and TRBJ1-1; D gene uncertain. Trimming took 4 bases from V and 1 from J, leaving 11 bases between them. Germline-derived CDR1 and CDR2 are SGHRS and YFSETQ. The CDR3 is made up of 14 amino acids. The CDR3 protein is CASSHGGWNTEAFF. As DNA, the CDR3 is TGCGCCAGCAGCCACGGTGGGTGGAACACTGAAGCTTTCTTT.

The J gene is TRBJ1-1, the V gene TRBV5-6; D gene ambiguous. V lost 3 bases and J lost 4, with 10 bases in between. Germline loops: CDR1 SGHDT, CDR2 YYEEEE. This CDR3 has 13 residues. The CDR3 nucleotides read TGTGCCAGCAGCTCCGGACTGAGCACTGAAGCTTTCTTT. This gives the protein CASSSGLSTEAFF.

The chain has TRBV27 and TRBJ2-7; 7 bases align to TRBD1. The CDR3 has 14 amino acids. CDR1 is MNHEY and CDR2 is SMNVEV in the germline V gene (reference sequence). V shed 2 bases and J 2 bases; nucleotides not matched to a gene: 3. Here the CDR3 DNA reads TGTGCCAGCAGTTTACCAGGGGGACCCTACGAGCAGTACTTC. Amino acids: CASSLPGGPYEQYF.

The genes are TRBV5-6 and TRBJ1-5; 7 bases line up with TRBD1. The CDR3 extends over 14 amino acids. The junction had 7 bases not matched to a gene; V was cut back by 4 bases and J by 6 bases. Germline V gives CDR1 SGHDT, CDR2 YYEEEE. CDR3 loop: CASSHGRGSQPQHF. DNA of the CDR3: TGTGCCAGCAGCCATGGCAGGGGGAGTCAGCCCCAGCATTTT.

The rearrangement joins TRBV6-5 to TRBJ2-1, with D possibly TRBD2 on 6 matching bases. Germline assignment: CDR1 MNHEY and CDR2 SVGAGI. This CDR3 contains 14 residues. V dropped 2 bases and J dropped 12 bases, with 17 bases sitting between them. The CDR3 here is CASSYQGLLGRQFF. CDR3 DNA: TGTGCCAGCAGTTACCAGGGACTCTTGGGGCGGCAGTTCTTC.

This chain uses TRBV30 with TRBJ1-4; 7 positions agree with TRBD1. Germline loops: CDR1 GTSNPN, CDR2 SVGIG (reference sequence). The CDR3 spans 14 residues. After removal of 1 base from V and 8 bases from J, the junction contained 7 bases not matched to a gene. In nucleotides, the CDR3 is TGTGCCTGGAGTGCCCCCCCGGGACAGGAAAAACTGTTTTTT. Translating gives CAWSAPPGQEKLFF.

This chain links TRBV29-1 with TRBJ1-2; D is unresolved. This CDR3 has 14 amino acids. Trimming took 0 bases from V and 3 from J, leaving 11 bases between them. CDR1 and CDR2 (germline): SQVTM, ANQGSEA. The CDR3 DNA is TGCAGCGTTGAAGATCTAGCCGGACACTATGGCTACACCTTC. It yields the protein CSVEDLAGHYGYTF.

The rearrangement joins TRBV13 to TRBJ2-2, with 8 bases that match TRBD1. Per the germline V gene, CDR1 is PRHDT and CDR2 is FYEKMQ (reference sequence). The CDR3 is made up of 13 amino acids. The V gene end was trimmed by 7 bases and the J gene end by 6 bases; junction bases not matched to a gene: 4. CDR3: CASTAGGPGELFF. For the CDR3, the DNA is TGTGCCAGCACCGCAGGGGGCCCCGGGGAGCTGTTTTTT.

The chain couples TRBV5-4 to TRBJ1-3, with D possibly matching TRBD1 (5 bases). CDR3 length equals 13 residues. Trimming removed 6 bases at V and 2 bases at J, with 9 bases between. The V gene's germline CDR1 is SGHNT and CDR2 YYREEE (reference sequence). As DNA, the CDR3 is TGTGCCAGCACCCAGGGTGCTGGAAACACCATATATTTT. Residues: CASTQGAGNTIYF.

This clone was counted many times. The V and J genes are TRBV5-1 and TRBJ1-2; D may be TRBD1 (6 bases). Per germline, CDR1 SGHRS and CDR2 YFSETQ. Trimming removed 0 bases at V and 6 bases at J, with 9 bases between. CDR3 length equals 13 residues. The CDR3 coding sequence is TGCGCCAGCAGCTTGGAGGCAGGGGATGGCTACACCTTC. It codes for CASSLEAGDGYTF.

The gene calls are TRBV11-2 and TRBJ2-1, with D possibly TRBD1 on 6 matching bases. The CDR3 covers 15 residues. V lost 5 bases and J 3 bases, leaving 14 bases between the germline ends. Germline V CDR1 and CDR2: SGHAT, FQNNGV. Here the CDR3 DNA reads TGTGCCAGCAGCCCGCCCGGGACAAACTACAATGAGCAGTTCTTC. Its protein is CASSPPGTNYNEQFF.

The chain couples TRBV13 to TRBJ2-1; 7 bases align to TRBD1. In germline, CDR1 is PRHDT, CDR2 FYEKMQ (reference sequence). This CDR3 is 16 amino acids long. The J segment lost 4 bases and the V segment lost 4 bases, leaving 10 bases of the junction unmatched. The CDR3 DNA sequence: TGTGCCAGCAGCTCAAACGCCGGGACAGATTACAATGAGCAGTTCTTC. This encodes CASSSNAGTDYNEQFF.

The CDR3 reads CASSQELVRHEQFF. CDR3 DNA: TGCGCCAGCAGCCAAGAGCTAGTTCGCCATGAGCAGTTCTTC. The chain combines TRBV4-1 with TRBJ2-1; the D is unclear. Trimming cost V 0 bases and J 8 bases, with 11 bases left between them. Per the germline V gene, CDR1 is MGHRA and CDR2 is YSYEKL. The CDR3 runs to 14 residues.

The chain recombines TRBV19 with TRBJ2-7; D is ambiguous. The V and J ends lost 0 bases and 0 bases respectively, with 9 bases between them. This CDR3 has 15 amino acids. The germline V gene encodes CDR1 LNHDA and CDR2 SQIVND (reference sequence). CDR3 region: CASSIEDSNSYEQYF. The CDR3 bases are TGTGCCAGTAGTATAGAAGACTCCAACTCCTACGAGCAGTACTTC.

The chain is built from TRBV4-1 and TRBJ2-3; 8 positions match TRBD1. Germline values: CDR1 MGHRA, CDR2 YSYEKL. The CDR3 runs 16 residues. The V and J ends lost 0 bases and 12 bases, in that order; junction bases with no gene match: 14. CDR3 nucleotide sequence: TGCGCCAGCAGCCAAGATCAGGGGGACAGGTCCCGCCGACAGTATTTT. Its translation: CASSQDQGDRSRRQYF.

A single count supports this clone. The gene calls are TRBV6-5 and TRBJ1-5, with D unresolved. The CDR3 length is 16 residues. Germline loops: CDR1 MNHEY, CDR2 SVGAGI. Between the trimmed V and J ends, which lost 0 bases and 2 bases, there was a span of 11 bases. The CDR3 loop reads CASSYSGVGGNQPQHF. The DNA of the CDR3 is TGTGCCAGCAGTTACTCCGGGGTTGGCGGCAATCAGCCCCAGCATTTT.

The chain employs TRBV28 and TRBJ2-4, with a possible D match to TRBD1 (6 bases). Germline CDR1 MDHEN, CDR2 SYDVKM. V lost 7 bases, J lost 6 bases, and 16 bases lay in between. This CDR3 has 14 residues. The CDR3: CASTDRPGINIQYF. DNA for the CDR3: TGTGCCAGCACCGACAGGCCGGGCATAAACATTCAGTACTTC. The complete variable domain, with remaining parts taken from reference TRBV28 and TRBJ2-4, reads DVKVTQSSRYLVKRTGEKVFLECVQDMDHENMFWYRQDPGLGLRLIYFSYDVKMKEKGDIPEGYSVSREKKERFSLILESASTNQTSMYLCASTDRPGINIQYFGAGTRLSVL.

V usage is TRBV4-2 and J usage is TRBJ2-5, with D perhaps TRBD2 (5 bases). V was trimmed by 4 bases and J by 3 bases, leaving 9 bases between them. The germline V gene encodes CDR1 LGHNA and CDR2 YNFKEQ. The CDR3 loop spans 13 amino acids. For the CDR3, the DNA is TGTGCCAGCAGCCGAAGGCGGGAAGAGACCCAGTACTTC. It yields the protein CASSRRREETQYF.

The genes are TRBV30 and TRBJ2-1; D is unclear. Germline CDR1 and CDR2: GTSNPN and SVGIG (reference sequence). The CDR3 is made up of 11 amino acids. The V gene lost 2 bases and the J gene lost 11 bases, with 10 bases spanning the gap. The CDR3 region is CAWSLDLKQFF. The CDR3 DNA reads as TGTGCCTGGAGTCTGGACCTAAAGCAGTTCTTC. The full variable domain, completed using reference TRBV30 and TRBJ2-1, is SQTIHQWPATLVQPVGSPLSLECTVEGTSNPNLYWYRQAAGRGLQLLFYSVGIGQISSEVPQNLSASRPQDRQFILSSKKLLLSDSGFYLCAWSLDLKQFFGPGTRLTVL.

V and J are TRBV5-1 and TRBJ2-1, with D perhaps matching TRBD1 (6 bases). The germline gives CDR1 SGHRS, CDR2 YFSETQ. The V end was cut by 0 bases, the J end by 5 bases, with 12 bases between. The CDR3 has 15 residues. The CDR3 is CASSLELQGHNEQFF. The CDR3 bases are TGCGCCAGCAGCTTGGAATTACAGGGCCACAATGAGCAGTTCTTC. Based on the CDR3 plus reference TRBV5-1 and TRBJ2-1, the full variable domain is KAGVTQTPRYLIKTRGQQVTLSCSPISGHRSVSWYQQTPGQGLQFLFEYFSETQRNKGNFPGRFSGRQFSNSRSEMNVSTLELGDSALYLCASSLELQGHNEQFFGPGTRLTVL.

The chain is built from TRBV29-1 and TRBJ2-5, with 7 bases lining up with TRBD1. This CDR3 has 13 amino acids. Germline V gene lookup returns CDR1 SQVTM and CDR2 ANQGSEA. The ends lost 3 bases at V and 4 bases at J; junction bases unmatched: 5. CDR3: CSVESPGGETQYF. The CDR3 bases are TGCAGCGTTGAGTCCCCAGGGGGAGAGACCCAGTACTTC.

J is TRBJ1-2 and V is TRBV7-2, with a possible D match to TRBD1 (5 bases). The V end lost 2 bases, the J end lost 2 bases, and 12 bases lay between the germline ends. Germline V lookup: CDR1 SGHTA, CDR2 FQGNSA. This CDR3 spans 15 amino acids. The chain's CDR3 is CASSLLHRGNYGYTF. CDR3 coding DNA: TGTGCCAGCAGCTTACTCCATCGGGGCAACTATGGCTACACCTTC.

The chain uses TRBV7-3 and TRBJ2-2, with a tentative D call TRBD2 (6 bases). The CDR3 runs 12 residues. V shed 7 bases and J shed 3 bases, with 6 bases lying between them. Germline CDR1 SGHTA, CDR2 FQGTGA. The CDR3 spells CASIADTGELFF. CDR3 coding DNA: TGTGCCAGCATAGCGGACACCGGGGAGCTGTTTTTT.

The chain joins TRBV11-3 to TRBJ1-2; no clear D gene. The CDR3 runs to 15 residues. CDR1 is SGHNT, CDR2 YENEEA, per germline. V lost 5 bases and J lost 3, with 16 bases in between. In DNA, the CDR3 is TGTGCCAGCAGCCCTCAAGACCGGACCGACTATGGCTACACCTTC. Amino acid sequence: CASSPQDRTDYGYTF.

The J gene is TRBJ1-2, the V gene TRBV10-1; a possible D gene is TRBD1 (5 bases). Trimming took off 2 bases at V and 6 bases at J, with 10 bases between the two ends. The CDR3 loop spans 13 amino acids. The germline V gene has CDR1 WNHNN and CDR2 SYGVQD (reference sequence). The CDR3 region has the DNA TGCGCCAGCAGTGAGCACAGGTGGGATGGCTACACCTTC. It translates to CASSEHRWDGYTF.

This chain links TRBV6-1 with TRBJ1-4; 7 positions agree with TRBD1. V shed 7 bases and J 0 bases; nucleotides not matched to a gene: 5. The CDR3 has 15 amino acids. CDR1 is MNHNS and CDR2 is SASEGT in the germline V gene. CDR3 DNA: TGTGCCAGCACGGGCCAGGGGGCAACTAATGAAAAACTGTTTTTT. Its translation is CASTGQGATNEKLFF.

This clone was recorded only once. The chain has TRBV6-5 and TRBJ1-1; tentatively, D is TRBD1 (6 bases). This CDR3 contains 15 residues. Looked up from germline, CDR1 is MNHEY and CDR2 is SVGAGI. Trimming pared 1 base from V and 1 base from J, leaving 10 bases between. For the CDR3, the DNA is TGTGCCAGCAGTTACTTGGACAGTTGGAACACTGAAGCTTTCTTT. The encoded protein is CASSYLDSWNTEAFF.

The gene calls are TRBV4-1 and TRBJ1-5; weak D call: TRBD1 (6 bases). This CDR3 is 16 amino acids long. Trimming shortened V by 5 bases and J by 1 base, and 15 bases separated the two germline ends. The germline gives CDR1 MGHRA, CDR2 YSYEKL. This CDR3 is CASSFSGVISNQPQHF. For the CDR3, the DNA is TGCGCCAGCAGCTTCTCAGGGGTAATAAGCAATCAGCCCCAGCATTTT.

The chain combines TRBV5-4 with TRBJ2-1; tentative D call: TRBD2 (5 bases). CDR3 length: 16 residues. V was pared by 0 bases and J by 0 bases, with 10 bases between. CDR1 SGHNT and CDR2 YYREEE come from the germline V gene (reference sequence). The CDR3 coding sequence is TGTGCCAGCAGCTTGGGTGTAGCGAACTCCTACAATGAGCAGTTCTTC. Amino acids: CASSLGVANSYNEQFF.